These 9 T cell receptor beta chains were all obtained from the same sample, sequenced in a study of T cell changes during pregnancy in multiple sclerosis. The method was immunoSEQ multiplex PCR; TCRdb's version includes in-frame clones alone and lacks a portion of them. The repertoire holds tens of thousands of clones, with roughly 94% as singletons. The sequences come from CD4+ T cells from peripheral blood mononuclear cells, collected in the second trimester of pregnancy. These receptors were obtained from a female donor with multiple sclerosis, enrolled in a pregnancy study.

This clone was picked up one time. The rearrangement joins TRBV6-6 to TRBJ1-6, with 10 bases matching TRBD1. The CDR3 has 16 residues. Germline V lookup: CDR1 MNHNY, CDR2 SVGAGI (reference sequence). J was trimmed by 5 bases and V by 4 bases; bases with no gene match: 5. In DNA form, the CDR3 reads TGTGCCAGCAGTTCCGGACAGGGGGGAAATAATTCACCCCTCCACTTT. Amino acid sequence: CASSSGQGGNNSPLHF.

In its sample, this clone was seen a few times. The rearrangement joins TRBV7-6 to TRBJ1-4; D remains unclear. Germline V gives CDR1 SGHVS, CDR2 FNYEAQ. The CDR3 is made up of 14 amino acids. Deletions cut 2 bases from V and 5 bases from J, with 9 bases between. For the CDR3, the DNA is TGTGCCAGCAGCTTAATGGCGGAGAATGAAAAACTGTTTTTT. Its protein product is CASSLMAENEKLFF. The full variable domain, its missing parts supplied by reference TRBV7-6 and TRBJ1-4, is GAGVSQSPRYKVTKRGQDVALRCDPISGHVSLYWYRQALGQGPEFLTYFNYEAQQDKSGLPNDRFSAERPEGSISTLTIQRTEQRDSAMYRCASSLMAENEKLFFGSGTQLSVL.

The V call is TRBV4-2, the J call TRBJ1-1; D perhaps matches TRBD1 (5 bases). Trimming took off 0 bases at V and 6 bases at J, with 14 bases between the two ends. This CDR3 has 15 residues. Germline V lookup: CDR1 LGHNA, CDR2 YNFKEQ. Written as DNA, the CDR3 is TGTGCCAGCAGCCAAGATACAGGATTTAGCTCTGAAGCTTTCTTT. As protein: CASSQDTGFSSEAFF.

Here the CDR3 DNA reads TGTGCCAGCAGTGCCACAGGGGGCTCGGGGGCTTTCTTT. Its translation: CASSATGGSGAFF. The J gene is TRBJ1-1, the V gene TRBV6-5; 9 nucleotides align to TRBD1. This CDR3 region has 13 residues. The germline gives CDR1 MNHEY, CDR2 SVGAGI. The trim removed 5 bases at V and 11 bases at J, leaving 9 bases unmatched.

CDR3 sequence reads: CASSSRDRSFSGNTIYF. The CDR3 bases are TGCGCCAGCAGTTCCCGGGACAGGTCTTTTTCTGGAAACACCATATATTTT. The V gene is TRBV5-1, the J gene TRBJ1-3; TRBD1 matches at 8 bases. Losses at the gene ends were 5 bases for V and 1 base for J; bases not matched to a gene: 11. The CDR3 spans 17 residues. From germline, CDR1 is SGHRS and CDR2 YFSETQ.

The chain uses TRBV7-9 and TRBJ1-2, with 7 positions matching TRBD1. The J segment lost 4 bases and the V segment lost 4 bases, leaving 9 bases of the junction unmatched. The V gene's germline CDR1 is SEHNR and CDR2 FQNEAQ (reference sequence). This CDR3 spans 15 amino acids. CDR3 DNA: TGTGCCAGCAGCTCAGCCGACAGGGTTCTCTATGGCTACACCTTC. Translating it yields CASSSADRVLYGYTF.

The chain recombines TRBV30 with TRBJ1-1; tentatively, D is TRBD1 (6 bases). CDR3 size: 13 residues. V lost 0 bases and J lost 6, with 11 bases in between. The germline gives CDR1 GTSNPN, CDR2 SVGIG (reference sequence). The CDR3 sequence is CAWSVSEGAEAFF. The CDR3 nucleotides read TGTGCCTGGAGTGTATCAGAGGGGGCTGAAGCTTTCTTT.

The chain joins TRBV7-2 to TRBJ2-1; 7 bases line up with TRBD2. The CDR3 sequence is 15 residues long. Germline CDR1 is SGHTA and CDR2 is FQGNSA. J was trimmed by 9 bases and V by 5 bases; bases with no gene match: 13. CDR3 amino acids: CASSTLGTTISEQFF. The CDR3 bases are TGTGCCAGCAGCACGCTCGGGACTACGATAAGTGAGCAGTTCTTC.

The chain has TRBV19 and TRBJ1-6; 10 positions match TRBD1. The CDR3 covers 15 residues. Unmatched junction bases numbered 5, after V lost 5 bases and J lost 7 bases. Germline V CDR1 and CDR2: LNHDA, SQIVND (reference sequence). CDR3 DNA sequence: TGTGCCAGTAGTTCCCGGACAGGGGGGAATTCACCCCTCCACTTT. Translated: CASSSRTGGNSPLHF. Drawing the rest from reference TRBV19 and TRBJ1-6, the complete variable domain is DGGITQSPKYLFRKEGQNVTLSCEQNLNHDAMYWYRQDPGQGLRLIYYSQIVNDFQKGDIAEGYSVSREKKESFPLTVTSAQKNPTAFYLCASSSRTGGNSPLHFGNGTRLTVT.